A single sample is the source of the 3 T cell receptor beta chains below, sequenced in a study of human T cells and chemical hapten exposure (dated by TCRdb to the early 2020s). The library was built by means of RACE. Sequencing was carried out with a NextSeq 500. TCRdb ran its own pipeline on the public reads, namely fastp trimming at Q25 and MiXCR clone calling, and kept in-frame beta chains. Rows are combined by CDR3 protein, so each entry shows the most common genes and DNA. Counted in this sample were 250,000 or so distinct CDR3 sequences; over 7.5% of them appeared once. The ten top clones hold around 1.2% of the sample. The sample's time point label, in plain terms: pre-sensitization, week 0. Explained via the paper, the treatment or condition label denotes: therapeutic diphenylcyclopropenone sensitization with weekly scalp DPC. Sequences were derived from whole blood, sampled in connection with sensitization to the hapten diphenylcyclopropenone (DPC). The receptors derive from a man between 18 and 29 years old with alopecia areata. Some clones in this sample may be carry-over from other donors' samples.

The CDR3 nucleotides read TGCGCCAGCAGCTTGAAAAAGGCAGGGAGTGACTATGGCTACACCTTC. Its protein is CASSLKKAGSDYGYTF. This chain connects TRBV5-1 to TRBJ1-2; D possibly corresponds to TRBD1 (5 bases). The V gene lost 1 base and the J gene lost 3 bases, with 16 bases spanning the gap. Germline values: CDR1 SGHRS, CDR2 YFSETQ. The CDR3 sequence is 16 residues long.

This clonotype appeared many times. The chain joins TRBV7-9 to TRBJ1-1, with a tentative D call TRBD1 (5 bases). Germline V CDR1 and CDR2: SEHNR, FQNEAQ (reference sequence). V gave up 1 base and J gave up 5 bases, with 11 bases separating them. The CDR3 sequence is 14 residues long. Here the CDR3 reads CASSLEGLRTEAFF. The CDR3 DNA reads as TGTGCCAGCAGCTTAGAGGGGCTTAGGACTGAAGCTTTCTTT.

This clonotype occurred a few times. This rearrangement joins TRBV9 to TRBJ1-2; D might be TRBD1 (6 bases). V lost 3 bases to trimming and J lost 2 bases, with 14 bases between them. Germline values: CDR1 SGDLS, CDR2 YYNGEE. The CDR3 consists of 15 residues. The CDR3 DNA sequence: TGTGCCAGCAGCGGATCGACAGGCACAAACTATGGCTACACCTTC. The encoded protein is CASSGSTGTNYGYTF.